The next 29 T cell receptor beta chains were all read from a single sample in a study of cytomegalovirus exposure and HLA in healthy donors. The PCR contained 60 Vbeta and 13 Jbeta primers. Clones were read by immunoSEQ multiplex PCR, and TCRdb kept only the in-frame ones, dropping some. The sample holds about 150,000 clones; 55% to 70% are singletons and the top ten take approximately 6.6%. The sequencing input was PBMCs. The receptors were gathered from an older woman in good health and CMV-seropositive.

CDR3 coding DNA: TGTGCCAGCAGCTTGACTAGCGGGGGCCCCTACAATGAGCAGTTCTTC. This encodes CASSLTSGGPYNEQFF. This sequence joins TRBV5-8 and TRBJ2-1; TRBD2 agrees at 11 bases. This CDR3 has 16 residues. In germline, CDR1 is SGHTS, CDR2 YDEGEE. After removal of 1 base from V and 2 bases from J, the junction contained 2 bases not matched to a gene.

This sequence joins TRBV2 and TRBJ2-2; 7 bases map to TRBD2. V shed 4 bases and J 1 base; nucleotides not matched to a gene: 6. Germline values: CDR1 SNHLY, CDR2 FYNNEI. The CDR3 is made up of 16 amino acids. The CDR3 reads CASSAVGGVNTGELFF. The CDR3 bases are TGTGCCAGCAGTGCGGTGGGGGGGGTGAACACCGGGGAGCTGTTTTTT.

The chain recombines TRBV2 with TRBJ2-3; TRBD2 agrees at 7 bases. Germline CDR1 reads SNHLY; CDR2 reads FYNNEI. The CDR3 runs 14 residues. Trimming took 7 bases from V and 4 from J; bases not matched to a gene: 8. The CDR3 DNA sequence: TGTGCCAGCAATAAGCGGGATAAGGCAGATACGCAGTATTTT. Residues: CASNKRDKADTQYF.

V and J are TRBV18 and TRBJ2-3; the match to TRBD2 covers 11 bases. Per germline, CDR1 KGHSH and CDR2 LQKENI. Losses at the gene ends were 1 base for V and 2 bases for J; bases not matched to a gene: 2. The CDR3 has 16 amino acids. This chain's CDR3 is CASSPRLAGSTDTQYF. CDR3 bases: TGTGCCAGCTCACCACGACTAGCGGGGTCCACAGATACGCAGTATTTT.

The CDR3 protein is CASSLYTGGASGFTEAFF. In DNA, the CDR3 is TGTGCCAGCTCACTATATACAGGGGGAGCTTCGGGATTCACTGAAGCTTTCTTT. The chain combines TRBV18 with TRBJ1-1; 8 nucleotides line up with TRBD1. This CDR3 is built from 18 residues. Trimming removed 4 bases from V and 4 bases from J; junction bases left unmatched: 17. In germline, CDR1 is KGHSH, CDR2 LQKENI.

V usage is TRBV5-5 and J usage is TRBJ1-2, with 7 bases matching TRBD1. CDR1 SGHKS and CDR2 YYEKEE come from the germline V gene (reference sequence). The V gene end was trimmed by 4 bases and the J gene end by 2 bases; junction bases not matched to a gene: 14. This CDR3 has 17 residues. The CDR3 loop is CASSQPANRGGNYGYTF. The CDR3 DNA sequence: TGTGCCAGCAGCCAACCCGCCAACAGGGGCGGGAACTATGGCTACACCTTC.

This clone was observed a handful of times. The V call is TRBV5-6, the J call TRBJ2-2, with a tentative D call TRBD2 (6 bases). CDR3 length: 15 amino acids. The V gene lost 0 bases and the J gene lost 5 bases, with 11 bases spanning the gap. Germline V CDR1 and CDR2: SGHDT, YYEEEE. CDR3 coding DNA: TGTGCCAGCAGCTTGGCGGGAGTGTATACCGGGGAGCTGTTTTTT. Translation gives CASSLAGVYTGELFF.

The chain joins TRBV21-1 to TRBJ2-4; TRBD2, the D gene given by the table, was not confirmed from the DNA. TRBV21-1 is flagged as a pseudogene. The CDR3 is made up of 18 amino acids. The CDR3 reads CASSKGTSGRGLKNIQYF. CDR3 coding DNA: TGTGCCAGCAGCAAAGGGACTAGCGGGAGAGGACTCAAAAACATTCAGTACTTC.

The chain is built from TRBV15 and TRBJ1-1; D may be TRBD1 (6 bases). CDR3 length: 14 residues. Germline CDR1 and CDR2: LNHNV and YYDKDF (reference sequence). The ends were cut back, 3 bases at V and 4 bases at J, with 12 bases in the middle. Here the CDR3 reads CATSRARGSTEAFF. CDR3 nucleotides: TGTGCCACCAGCAGGGCCAGGGGTAGCACTGAAGCTTTCTTT.

The genes are TRBV4-2 and TRBJ2-1, with TRBD2 matching over 9 bases. This CDR3 spans 18 amino acids. The V segment lost 0 bases and the J segment 4 bases; nucleotides outside the gene matches: 10. Germline V gene lookup returns CDR1 LGHNA and CDR2 YNFKEQ. CDR3 sequence reads: CASSQETRLAEIYNEQFF. The CDR3 DNA reads as TGTGCCAGCAGCCAAGAGACGAGACTAGCGGAGATATACAATGAGCAGTTCTTC.

The chain recombines TRBV5-6 with TRBJ2-7; 13 nucleotides line up with TRBD2. Germline CDR1 is SGHDT and CDR2 is YYEEEE. Germline trimming cut 3 bases from V and 5 bases from J; bases unmatched to any gene: 11. This CDR3 comprises 17 residues. CDR3 region: CASSSGLLAGGLHEQYF. The CDR3 DNA is TGTGCCAGCAGCTCGGGACTACTAGCGGGAGGGCTCCACGAGCAGTACTTC.

The rearrangement joins TRBV6-6 to TRBJ1-2; D uncertain. The V gene lost 7 bases and the J gene lost 1 base, with 13 bases spanning the gap. The CDR3 has 14 amino acids. The germline gives CDR1 MNHNY, CDR2 SVGAGI (reference sequence). CDR3 nucleotides: TGTGCCAGCACTCACCGGGATAATAACTATGGCTACACCTTC. This codes for CASTHRDNNYGYTF.

This clone was observed a few times. The same CDR3 can be traced to other DNA sequences in this sample. This chain connects TRBV5-4 to TRBJ1-1, with TRBD1 identical over 8 bases. The CDR3 has 16 residues. Trimming removed 4 bases from V and 0 bases from J; junction bases left unmatched: 8. CDR1 and CDR2 (germline): SGHNT, YYREEE (reference sequence). The CDR3 DNA sequence: TGTGCCAGCAGCCTCTACAGGGGGGTCATGAACACTGAAGCTTTCTTT. It encodes CASSLYRGVMNTEAFF.

The chain carries TRBV4-2 and TRBJ1-1; D is uncertain. V lost 0 bases and J lost 6, with 14 bases in between. The CDR3 contains 15 residues. Germline-derived CDR1 and CDR2 are LGHNA and YNFKEQ. CDR3 nucleotides: TGTGCCAGCAGCCAAGATCTATACGGTCCGCCTGAAGCTTTCTTT. Residues: CASSQDLYGPPEAFF.

This clone was recorded a few times. The rearrangement uses TRBV19 and TRBJ1-2, with 7 bases that match TRBD1. Germline V gives CDR1 LNHDA, CDR2 SQIVND (reference sequence). The CDR3 is made up of 14 amino acids. V lost 5 bases and J lost 4; bases outside the gene matches: 7. This chain's CDR3 is CASSRAGTVYGYTF. The CDR3 nucleotides read TGTGCCAGTAGTCGAGCCGGGACAGTCTATGGCTACACCTTC.

This chain links TRBV4-3 with TRBJ2-3, with D perhaps matching TRBD2 (6 bases). Germline assignment: CDR1 LGHNA and CDR2 YSLEER. V was pared by 0 bases and J by 0 bases, with 10 bases between. The CDR3 spans 16 residues. The CDR3 DNA follows: TGCGCCAGCAGCCAAGATCGGGGGACTAGCACAGATACGCAGTATTTT. Protein: CASSQDRGTSTDTQYF.

J is TRBJ2-5 and V is TRBV27; no definite D call. The CDR3 consists of 14 residues. V lost 0 bases, J lost 0 bases, and 5 bases lay in between. From germline, CDR1 is MNHEY and CDR2 SMNVEV (reference sequence). The CDR3 loop reads CASSLSSYQETQYF. Here the CDR3 DNA reads TGTGCCAGCAGTTTATCTTCGTACCAAGAGACCCAGTACTTC.

This clone has a handful of counts. The rearrangement uses TRBV6-6 and TRBJ1-3, with D unresolved. The V end was cut by 2 bases, the J end by 0 bases, with 8 bases between. Germline assignment: CDR1 MNHNY and CDR2 SVGAGI (reference sequence). CDR3 size: 15 residues. CDR3 region: CASSYVGDSGNTIYF. In DNA form, the CDR3 reads TGTGCCAGCAGTTACGTGGGAGACTCTGGAAACACCATATATTTT.

This clone was observed a few times. V usage is TRBV28 and J usage is TRBJ2-3, with D tentatively TRBD1 (6 bases). CDR1 is MDHEN, CDR2 SYDVKM, per germline. The CDR3 extends over 14 amino acids. Trimming cost V 7 bases and J 3 bases, with 14 bases left between them. DNA of the CDR3: TGTGCCAGCAAACTCAATCAGGGGACAGATACGCAGTATTTT. Residues: CASKLNQGTDTQYF.

The chain is built from TRBV4-1 and TRBJ2-3, with TRBD2 identical over 10 bases. Germline V lookup: CDR1 MGHRA, CDR2 YSYEKL. V lost 0 bases, J lost 4 bases, and 7 bases stayed unmatched. The CDR3 consists of 17 residues. The CDR3: CASSQEGASGRADTQYF. As DNA, the CDR3 is TGCGCCAGCAGCCAAGAAGGGGCTAGCGGGAGAGCAGATACGCAGTATTTT.

There are a few counts of this clone. The CDR3 here is CSVPQGESYEQYF. In nucleotides, the CDR3 is TGCAGCGTTCCCCAGGGGGAATCCTACGAGCAGTACTTC. The chain has TRBV29-1 and TRBJ2-7; the match to TRBD1 covers 7 bases. The CDR3 has 13 residues. V shed 5 bases and J 1 base; nucleotides not matched to a gene: 5. CDR1 SQVTM and CDR2 ANQGSEA come from the germline V gene.

This clone was seen more than once but under ten times. The V gene is TRBV6-6, the J gene TRBJ1-1; D unclear. Between the trimmed V and J ends, which lost 2 bases and 1 base, there was a span of 8 bases. This CDR3 contains 14 residues. From germline, CDR1 is MNHNY and CDR2 SVGAGI (reference sequence). The DNA for the CDR3 is TGTGCCAGCAGTTACGGACTCGAGAACACTGAAGCTTTCTTT. Translating it yields CASSYGLENTEAFF.

The sample holds a few counts of this clone. This rearrangement joins TRBV4-2 to TRBJ2-3, with D unresolved. Trimming cost V 5 bases and J 5 bases, with 14 bases left between them. The germline V gene has CDR1 LGHNA and CDR2 YNFKEQ. This CDR3 contains 14 residues. CDR3 in amino acids: CASSLVVTKDTQYF. Here the CDR3 DNA reads TGTGCCAGCAGCTTGGTAGTAACTAAAGATACGCAGTATTTT.

The sample holds a few counts of this clone. This chain connects TRBV7-2 to TRBJ2-7, with 7 nucleotides matching TRBD2. This CDR3 has 15 residues. The germline gives CDR1 SGHTA, CDR2 FQGNSA. J was trimmed by 9 bases and V by 2 bases; bases with no gene match: 13. The CDR3 region is CASSLQTSQLVWQYF. CDR3 DNA: TGTGCCAGCAGCTTACAGACTAGCCAGTTGGTGTGGCAGTACTTC.

The chain carries TRBV4-3 and TRBJ1-4; D is uncertain. The V end lost 0 bases, the J end lost 4 bases, and 9 bases lay between the germline ends. Germline CDR1 LGHNA, CDR2 YSLEER. This CDR3 is built from 15 residues. CDR3 residues: CASSQDPGFNEKLFF. The CDR3 nucleotides read TGCGCCAGCAGCCAAGATCCGGGGTTTAATGAAAAACTGTTTTTT.

The V call is TRBV5-1, the J call TRBJ2-5; D is unclear. Germline values: CDR1 SGHRS, CDR2 YFSETQ. The CDR3 consists of 13 residues. Trimming removed 0 bases at V and 1 base at J, with 4 bases between. The CDR3 region is CASSLASQETQYF. The DNA for the CDR3 is TGCGCCAGCAGCTTGGCCTCCCAAGAGACCCAGTACTTC.

The gene calls are TRBV14 and TRBJ2-3; D gene ambiguous. This CDR3 is built from 13 residues. The V gene lost 3 bases and the J gene lost 3 bases, with 7 bases spanning the gap. Germline CDR1 reads SGHDN; CDR2 reads FVKESK. The CDR3 region has the DNA TGTGCCAGCAGCCAGTACAATACAGATACGCAGTATTTT. Its translation: CASSQYNTDTQYF.

This clone was seen only a few times. This chain uses TRBV21-1 with TRBJ1-3; the table assigns TRBD1, which was not confirmed against the DNA. TRBV21-1 represents a pseudogene. The CDR3 totals 14 residues. The CDR3 DNA follows: TGTGCCAGCAGGGTTCCAGTGGCTGGAAACACCATATATTTT. This codes for CASRVPVAGNTIYF.

This clone occurred a few times. The chain joins TRBV2 to TRBJ2-3; 10 bases agree with TRBD2. Trimming took 3 bases from V and 5 from J; bases not matched to a gene: 5. Germline CDR1 is SNHLY and CDR2 is FYNNEI. The CDR3 is 15 residues long. CDR3 nucleotides: TGTGCCAGCAGTGAGCTAGCGGGAGATCTAGATACGCAGTATTTT. This translates into CASSELAGDLDTQYF.